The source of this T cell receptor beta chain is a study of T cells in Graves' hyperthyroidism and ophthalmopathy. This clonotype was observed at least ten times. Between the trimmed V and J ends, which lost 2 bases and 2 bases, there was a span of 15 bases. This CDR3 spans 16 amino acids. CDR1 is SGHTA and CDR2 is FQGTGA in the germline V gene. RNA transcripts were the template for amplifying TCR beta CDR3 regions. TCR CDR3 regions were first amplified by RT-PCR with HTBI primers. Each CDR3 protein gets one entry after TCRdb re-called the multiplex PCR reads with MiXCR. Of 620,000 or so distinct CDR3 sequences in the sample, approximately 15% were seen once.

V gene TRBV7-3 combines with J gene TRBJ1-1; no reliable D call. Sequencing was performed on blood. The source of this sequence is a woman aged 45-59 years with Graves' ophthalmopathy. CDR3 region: CASSLWGGGSNTEAFF. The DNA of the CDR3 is TGTGCCAGCAGCTTATGGGGTGGAGGATCAAACACTGAAGCTTTCTTT. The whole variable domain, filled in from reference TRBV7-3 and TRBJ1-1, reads GAGVSQTPSNKVTEKGKYVELRCDPISGHTALYWYRQSLGQGPEFLIYFQGTGAADDSGLPNDRFFAVRPEGSVSTLKIQRTERGDSAVYLCASSLWGGGSNTEAFFGQGTRLTVV.